The source of this T cell receptor beta chain is a study of blood T cell repertoires in COVID-19. Whole-study context: From the United States, Italy and Spain came samples of acute and convalescent COVID-19. Nucleic acid was either cDNA or gDNA, and it came from T cells, B-cell-depleted T cells, or PBMCs.

Germline V gene sequence: CDR1 MNHEY, CDR2 SVGAGI. V shed 8 bases and J 7 bases; nucleotides not matched to a gene: 9. This CDR3 comprises 14 residues. In the source study's methods: Estimated nucleated cell counts came from reference gene primer amplification. Sequencing used immunoSEQ multiplex PCR; TCRdb keeps in-frame clones, though not all of them. V and J calls and clone size are given by that table; D and trimming were obtained from the DNA. The sample yields 220,000 or so clones, 75% to 90% seen once. Sequenced sample: peripheral blood. The receptor's source is an elderly woman with COVID-19, enrolled during active disease. The rearrangement links TRBV6-5 to TRBJ2-2; TRBD2 matches at 8 bases. DNA for the CDR3: TGTGCCAGCGGGGGGCCGGGAGGGGTCGGGGAGCTGTTTTTT. This translates into CASGGPGGVGELFF.